Below, 7 T cell receptor beta chains from the same sample are listed, as sequenced in a study of healthy donors' naive CD4 and CD8 T cells. Each TCR library used 500 ng of total RNA and a linear amplification protocol. TCRdb re-called the reads through MiXCR, storing one row per CDR3 protein. The table records approximately 180,000 distinct CDR3 sequences, around 70% of them present only once. Sequenced: naive CD4+ and CD8+ T cells sorted from blood, pooled from several donors. Source of these receptors: a pool of human donors in good health; the sample pools cells from several healthy donors.

The rearrangement joins TRBV29-1 to TRBJ2-7, with 11 bases aligning to TRBD2. Per germline, CDR1 SQVTM and CDR2 ANQGSEA. The junction had 2 bases not matched to a gene; V was cut back by 4 bases and J by 3 bases. The CDR3 length is 13 residues. The CDR3 protein is CSVVAGGFYEQYF. CDR3 nucleotides: TGCAGCGTTGTAGCGGGAGGGTTCTACGAGCAGTACTTC.

In this sample, this clonotype turned up once. V is TRBV27 and J is TRBJ2-2; 10 bases align to TRBD2. After removal of 4 bases from V and 4 bases from J, the junction contained 6 bases not matched to a gene. CDR1 is MNHEY, CDR2 SMNVEV, per germline (reference sequence). The CDR3 extends over 16 amino acids. The CDR3 sequence: CASSWLAGVSTGELFF. CDR3 DNA: TGTGCCAGCAGTTGGCTAGCGGGAGTGAGCACCGGGGAGCTGTTTTTT.

V gene TRBV11-2 combines with J gene TRBJ2-1, with D unresolved. In germline, CDR1 is SGHAT, CDR2 FQNNGV. V gave up 1 base and J gave up 7 bases, with 5 bases separating them. The CDR3 has 12 amino acids. CDR3 residues: CASSLGLNEQFF. The CDR3 DNA is TGTGCCAGCAGCTTAGGACTTAATGAGCAGTTCTTC.

The chain links TRBV6-5 to TRBJ1-2; 9 positions agree with TRBD1. The CDR3 consists of 15 residues. Germline V CDR1 and CDR2: MNHEY, SVGAGI. V lost 5 bases and J lost 6; bases outside the gene matches: 10. The CDR3 sequence: CASSNAWTGDHGYTF. DNA for the CDR3: TGTGCCAGCAGTAACGCCTGGACAGGGGATCATGGCTACACCTTC.

This chain links TRBV20-1 with TRBJ1-5; no clear D gene. CDR1 DFQATT and CDR2 SNEGSKA come from the germline V gene (reference sequence). V lost 0 bases to trimming and J lost 2 bases, with 17 bases between them. The CDR3 totals 17 residues. The DNA for the CDR3 is TGCAGTGCTAGAGATCCCGGCCGACCTGGGGGCAATCAGCCCCAGCATTTT. As protein: CSARDPGRPGGNQPQHF.

This clonotype has only a few counts. V is TRBV6-5 and J is TRBJ2-3; 13 bases are a match to TRBD2. This CDR3 region has 19 residues. Unmatched junction bases numbered 10, after V lost 0 bases and J lost 4 bases. The V gene's germline CDR1 is MNHEY and CDR2 SVGAGI. The CDR3 DNA is TGTGCCAGCAGTTACTCGCTCAGGACTAGCGGGAGTCATCCAGATACGCAGTATTTT. Protein: CASSYSLRTSGSHPDTQYF.

In regard to this clonotype: A junction end diverges from the germline sequence, so it may reflect a read error. The rearrangement links TRBV28 to TRBJ2-1; possible D gene TRBD2, 6 bases. Germline V gene lookup returns CDR1 MDHEN and CDR2 SYDVKM. The CDR3 contains 15 residues. CDR3 residues: CASSSAGISYNEQFF. CDR3 sequence (DNA): TGTGCCAGCAGCTCAGCGGGCATTTCCTACAATGAGCAGTTCTTT.